Listed below are T cell receptor beta chains from one sample, sequenced in a study of blood T cell repertoires in COVID-19. Profiling relied on immunoSEQ multiplex PCR, and the TCRdb table lists in-frame clones only, not all of them. Of 90,000 or so clones in the sample, 90% were seen once. Sequencing was carried out using peripheral blood. These receptor sequences come from an elderly woman with active or convalescent COVID-19. Both conserved end residues are part of each CDR3. The D gene is left open where the match is weak. Size values are once, few and many counts, or a class for expanded clones, and some rows have none.

j_gene	abundance	v_gene	d_gene	CDR3nt	CDR3aa
TRBJ1-4	-	TRBV28	TRBD1	TGTGCCAGCAGTGTACCGGGACAGTGGGGTGAAAAACTGTTTTTT	CASSVPGQWGEKLFF
TRBJ1-3	-	TRBV7-6	-	TGTGCCAGCAGCTTAGGAATGGTTGGGACTGCCTCTGGAAACACCATATATTTT	CASSLGMVGTASGNTIYF
TRBJ1-2	-	TRBV11-2	TRBD1	TGTGCCAGCAGCTCCGGGACAGGGGCTTTGGGCTACACCTTC	CASSSGTGALGYTF
TRBJ2-5	-	TRBV4-2	TRBD2	TGTGCCAGCAGCCAAGATGCATCTTGGGAGGGGGAGACCCAGTACTTC	CASSQDASWEGETQYF
TRBJ2-3	-	TRBV12-5	TRBD2	TGTGCTAGTGGTAGAATAAGCGCACTAGCGGGCCCCCTTGGCACAGATACGCAGTATTTT	CASGRISALAGPLGTDTQYF
TRBJ1-4	-	TRBV5-6	-	TGTGCCAGCAGCTTGGCCGAGGGTGTCGTCGAAAAACTGTTTTTT	CASSLAEGVVEKLFF
TRBJ2-2	-	TRBV28	-	TGTGCCAGCAGTCTCCCTGGCCCCAACACCGGGGAGCTGTTTTTT	CASSLPGPNTGELFF
TRBJ2-5	-	TRBV9	-	TGTGCCAGCAGCGTAATGGGGGCTGGAGAGACCCAGTACTTC	CASSVMGAGETQYF
TRBJ2-7	-	TRBV5-4	-	TGTGCCAGCAGCCCCGGGACACGGTACGAGCAGTACTTC	CASSPGTRYEQYF
TRBJ1-5	-	TRBV14	-	TGTGCCAGCAGCCAGACAGGTCTGCCCCAGCATTTT	CASSQTGLPQHF
TRBJ2-5	-	TRBV27	TRBD2	TGTGCCAGCAGTCTGGGACTAGCGGGAGCGGAGACCCAGTACTTC	CASSLGLAGAETQYF
TRBJ1-6	-	TRBV9	-	TGTGCCAGCAGCGTAGCCAGCTCCTATAATTCACCCCTCCACTTT	CASSVASSYNSPLHF
TRBJ2-1	-	TRBV19	TRBD1	TGTGCCAGTAGTATAGAACCCGGGACAGGGACCTACAATGAGCAGTTCTTC	CASSIEPGTGTYNEQFF
TRBJ1-2	-	TRBV28	-	TGTGCCAGCAGTTTATATGGGGACATTGTTAACTATGGCTACACCTTC	CASSLYGDIVNYGYTF
TRBJ2-7	once	TRBV21-1	-	TGTGCCAGCGCCCCCGGGACAGTCTCCTACGAGCAGTACTTC	CASAPGTVSYEQYF
TRBJ2-2	-	TRBV7-8	-	TGTGCCAGCAGCTTAGTTTCAGGGCACGGGGAGCTGTTTTTT	CASSLVSGHGELFF
TRBJ2-3	-	TRBV28	-	TGTGCCAGCAGCCTCCCCGGGTTAGCTAGCACAGATACGCAGTATTTT	CASSLPGLASTDTQYF
TRBJ1-2	-	TRBV10-2	TRBD1	TGCGCCAGCAGTCCCGGGACAGGGGTTGGCTACACCTTC	CASSPGTGVGYTF
TRBJ1-5	few	TRBV20-1	TRBD1	TGCAGTGCTAGTAAAGTGGTCGGCGGGACAGGGGGCATGAGGCAGCCCCAGCATTTT	CSASKVVGGTGGMRQPQHF
TRBJ2-5	once	TRBV5-1	-	TGCGCCAGCAGCTTGCTCGGTCGAGAGACCCAGTACTTC	CASSLLGRETQYF
TRBJ1-2	-	TRBV28	-	TGTGCCAGCAGTTCGCCTGGCGGCCGGAGGGGCTACACCTTC	CASSSPGGRRGYTF
TRBJ2-7	once	TRBV3-1/TRBV3-2	-	TGTGCCAGCAGCCACTCCGGGAGTTCCTACGAGCAGTACTTC	CASSHSGSSYEQYF
TRBJ2-1	-	TRBV28	TRBD2	TGTGCCAGCAGTTTATGGGTAGCGGGAGAGGCTTGGGAGCAGTTCTTC	CASSLWVAGEAWEQFF
TRBJ2-4	-	TRBV27	TRBD1	TGTGCCAGCAGTTGGACAGGAGCCCTAGCCAAAAACATTCAGTACTTC	CASSWTGALAKNIQYF
TRBJ2-5	-	TRBV5-1	-	TGCGCCAGCAGCTTGTTGGCTACGAGGGGGGAGACCCAGTACTTC	CASSLLATRGETQYF
TRBJ1-1	few	TRBV4-3	-	TGCGCCAGCAGCCAAGGGTTTAGGAACACTGAAGCTTTCTTT	CASSQGFRNTEAFF
TRBJ1-4	few	TRBV2	TRBD1	TGTGCCAGCAGTGATACAGGGGTTAGGACTGAAAAACTGTTTTTT	CASSDTGVRTEKLFF
TRBJ2-1	-	TRBV27	TRBD2	TGTGCCAGCGGGGGCGGACTAGCGGTAATAGGACGGTCCTACAATGAGCAGTTCTTC	CASGGGLAVIGRSYNEQFF
TRBJ2-5	-	TRBV5-4	TRBD2	TGTGCCAGCAGCCGCGGACTAGCGGGAGTTCAAGAGACCCAGTACTTC	CASSRGLAGVQETQYF
TRBJ1-5	-	TRBV7-8	-	TGTGCCAGCAAACTTGAGGGTTTCAATCAGCCCCAGCATTTT	CASKLEGFNQPQHF
TRBJ1-1	-	TRBV29-1	-	TGCAGCGTTACTAGACCGAACACTGAAGCTTTCTTT	CSVTRPNTEAFF
TRBJ2-1	-	TRBV4-3	TRBD2	TGCGCCAGCAGCCAATTCGCGACTAGCGGGACCTACAATGAGCAGTTCTTC	CASSQFATSGTYNEQFF
TRBJ2-2	few	TRBV5-4	-	TGTGCCAGCAGCTTGGCTGGGCCACCAACCGGGGAGCTGTTTTTT	CASSLAGPPTGELFF
TRBJ2-1	-	TRBV4-2	TRBD1	TGTGCCAGCAGCCAAGAACAGGGGCGGCACAATGAGCAGTTCTTC	CASSQEQGRHNEQFF
TRBJ2-1	-	TRBV7-3	TRBD1	TGTGCCAGCAGCTCCTACGACAGGGGGGTAGATGAGCAGTTCTTC	CASSSYDRGVDEQFF
TRBJ1-2	-	TRBV7-2	TRBD1	TGTGCCAGCAGCTTAGGACAGGGGGGCGATGGCTACACCTTC	CASSLGQGGDGYTF
TRBJ1-6	few	TRBV7-9	-	TGTGCCAGCAGCTTCGGGGGGCTCGGGTCACCCCTCCACTTT	CASSFGGLGSPLHF
TRBJ1-3	once	TRBV4-2	-	TGTGCCAGCAGCCAAGATGGCGGAGATCTCGGAAACACCATATATTTT	CASSQDGGDLGNTIYF
TRBJ2-3	-	TRBV7-3	TRBD2	TGTGCCAGCAGCCCGGGACTAGCTACAGATACGCAGTATTTT	CASSPGLATDTQYF
TRBJ2-2	-	TRBV6-2/TRBV6-3	-	TGTGCCAGCAGCCGCTCGAGTTCAGGGGACCGCTCCACCGGGGAGCTGTTTTTT	CASSRSSSGDRSTGELFF
TRBJ1-5	-	TRBV30	-	TGTGCCTGGAGTGTTTCGGGGAATCAGCCCCAGCATTTT	CAWSVSGNQPQHF
TRBJ1-5	few	TRBV6-6	TRBD1	TGTGCCAGCAGCCTGACAGGGGACGGGCGTCAGCCCCAGCATTTT	CASSLTGDGRQPQHF
TRBJ2-5	-	TRBV3-1/TRBV3-2	-	TGTGCCAGCAGCCCCGGAGTGGGTGGTGTTGAGGAGACCCAGTACTTC	CASSPGVGGVEETQYF
TRBJ2-2	-	TRBV10-1	TRBD2	TGCGCCAGCAGCGGACTAGCGGGCAACACCGGGGAGCTGTTTTTT	CASSGLAGNTGELFF
TRBJ1-5	-	TRBV29-1	-	TGCAGCGTTGGGGGGGGAGGGCAGCCCCAGCATTTT	CSVGGGGQPQHF
TRBJ1-1	-	TRBV19	-	TGTGCCAGTAGTGGACAGTACACTGAAGCTTTCTTT	CASSGQYTEAFF